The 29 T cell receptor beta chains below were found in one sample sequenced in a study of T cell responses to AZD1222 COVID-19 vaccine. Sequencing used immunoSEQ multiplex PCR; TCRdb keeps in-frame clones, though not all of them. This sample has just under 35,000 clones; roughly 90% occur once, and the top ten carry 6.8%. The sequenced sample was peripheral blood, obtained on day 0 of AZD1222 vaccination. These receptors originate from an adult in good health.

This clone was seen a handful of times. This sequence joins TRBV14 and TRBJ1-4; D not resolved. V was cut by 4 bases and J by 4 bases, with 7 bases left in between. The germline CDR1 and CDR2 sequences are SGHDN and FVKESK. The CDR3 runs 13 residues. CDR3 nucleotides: TGTGCCAGCAGCCGGGCGGTTAATGAAAAACTGTTTTTT. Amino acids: CASSRAVNEKLFF.

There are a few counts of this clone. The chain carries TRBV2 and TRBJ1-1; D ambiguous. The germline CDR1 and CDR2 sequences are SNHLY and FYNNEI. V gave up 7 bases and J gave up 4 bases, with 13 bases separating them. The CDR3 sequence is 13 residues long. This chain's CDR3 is CASNKAPFTEAFF. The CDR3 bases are TGTGCCAGCAATAAGGCCCCGTTCACTGAAGCTTTCTTT.

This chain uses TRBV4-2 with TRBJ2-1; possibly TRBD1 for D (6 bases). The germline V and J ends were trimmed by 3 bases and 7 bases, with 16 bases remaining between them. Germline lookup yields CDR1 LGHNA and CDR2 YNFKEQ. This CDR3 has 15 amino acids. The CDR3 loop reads CASSQYRDSWNEQFF. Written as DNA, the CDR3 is TGTGCCAGCAGCCAGTACAGGGATTCGTGGAATGAGCAGTTCTTC.

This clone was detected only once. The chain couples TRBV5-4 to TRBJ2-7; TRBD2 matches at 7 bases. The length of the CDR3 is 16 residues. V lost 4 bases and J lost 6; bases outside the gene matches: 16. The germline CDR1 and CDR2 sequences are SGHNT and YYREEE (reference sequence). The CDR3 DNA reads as TGTGCCAGCAGCACGGGAGGACTGACTAGTTGGTCCGAGCAGTACTTC. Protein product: CASSTGGLTSWSEQYF.

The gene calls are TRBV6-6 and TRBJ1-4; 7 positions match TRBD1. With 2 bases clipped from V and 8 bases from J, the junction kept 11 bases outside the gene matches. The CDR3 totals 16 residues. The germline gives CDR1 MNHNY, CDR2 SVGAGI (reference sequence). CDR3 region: CASSYLAPGQTEKLFF. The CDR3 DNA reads TGTGCCAGCAGTTACCTCGCACCGGGACAGACGGAAAAACTGTTTTTT.

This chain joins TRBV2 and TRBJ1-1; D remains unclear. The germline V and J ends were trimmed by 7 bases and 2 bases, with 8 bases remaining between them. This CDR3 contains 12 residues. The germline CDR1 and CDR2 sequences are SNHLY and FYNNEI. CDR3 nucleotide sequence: TGTGCCAGCAAACCGGGTAACACTGAAGCTTTCTTT. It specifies CASKPGNTEAFF.

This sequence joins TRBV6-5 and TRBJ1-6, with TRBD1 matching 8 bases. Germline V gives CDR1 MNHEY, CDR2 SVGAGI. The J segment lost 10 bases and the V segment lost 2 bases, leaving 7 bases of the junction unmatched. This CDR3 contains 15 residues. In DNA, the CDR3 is TGTGCCAGCAGTTACGGGCAGGGGGCAGGGTCACCCCTCCACTTT. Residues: CASSYGQGAGSPLHF.

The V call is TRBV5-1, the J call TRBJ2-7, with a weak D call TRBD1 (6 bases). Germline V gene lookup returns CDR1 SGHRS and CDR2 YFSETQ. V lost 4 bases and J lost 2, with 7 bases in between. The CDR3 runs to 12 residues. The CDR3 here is CASSTGPYEQYF. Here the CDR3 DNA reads TGCGCCAGCAGCACAGGGCCCTACGAGCAGTACTTC.

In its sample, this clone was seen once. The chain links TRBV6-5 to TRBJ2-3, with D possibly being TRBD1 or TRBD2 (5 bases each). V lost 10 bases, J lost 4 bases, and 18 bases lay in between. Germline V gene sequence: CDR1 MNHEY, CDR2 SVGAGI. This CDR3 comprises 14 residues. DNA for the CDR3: TGTGCCACCCCGAAGGATTTGGGGGCAGATACGCAGTATTTT. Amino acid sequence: CATPKDLGADTQYF.

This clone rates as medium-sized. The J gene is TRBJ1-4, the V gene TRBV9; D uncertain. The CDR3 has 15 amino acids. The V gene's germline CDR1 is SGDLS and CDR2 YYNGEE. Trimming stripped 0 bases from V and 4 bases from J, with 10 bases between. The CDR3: CASSVGEDGNEKLFF. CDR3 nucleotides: TGTGCCAGCAGCGTAGGAGAAGACGGTAATGAAAAACTGTTTTTT.

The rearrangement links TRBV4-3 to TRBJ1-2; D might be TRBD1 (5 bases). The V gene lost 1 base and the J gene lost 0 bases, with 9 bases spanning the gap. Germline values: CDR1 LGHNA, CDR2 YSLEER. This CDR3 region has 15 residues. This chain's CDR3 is CASSQGGATNYGYTF. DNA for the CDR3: TGCGCCAGCAGCCAAGGCGGGGCAACTAACTATGGCTACACCTTC.

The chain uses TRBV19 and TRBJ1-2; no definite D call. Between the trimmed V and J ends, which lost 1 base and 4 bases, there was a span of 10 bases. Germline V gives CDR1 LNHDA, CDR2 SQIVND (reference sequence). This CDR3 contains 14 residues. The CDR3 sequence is CASSIGGLRYGYTF. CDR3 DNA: TGTGCCAGTAGTATAGGCGGCCTCCGCTATGGCTACACCTTC.

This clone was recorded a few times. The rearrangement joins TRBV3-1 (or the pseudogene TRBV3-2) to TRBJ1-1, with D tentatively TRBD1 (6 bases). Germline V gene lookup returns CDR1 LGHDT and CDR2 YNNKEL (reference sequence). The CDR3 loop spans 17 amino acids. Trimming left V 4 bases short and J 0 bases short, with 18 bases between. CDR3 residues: CASSPRSRGAMNTEAFF. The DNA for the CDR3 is TGTGCCAGCAGCCCCCGAAGTAGGGGGGCCATGAACACTGAAGCTTTCTTT.

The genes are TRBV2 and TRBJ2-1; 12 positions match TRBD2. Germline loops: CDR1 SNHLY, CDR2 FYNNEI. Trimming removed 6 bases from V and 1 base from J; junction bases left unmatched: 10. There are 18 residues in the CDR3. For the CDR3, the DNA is TGTGCCAGCAGCCCTTACGGACTAGCGGGAATGTCCTACAATGAGCAGTTCTTC. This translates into CASSPYGLAGMSYNEQFF. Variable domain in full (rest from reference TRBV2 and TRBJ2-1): EPEVTQTPSHQVTQMGQEVILRCVPISNHLYFYWYRQILGQKVEFLVSFYNNEISEKSEIFDDQFSVERPDGSNFTLKIRSTKLEDSAMYFCASSPYGLAGMSYNEQFFGPGTRLTVL.

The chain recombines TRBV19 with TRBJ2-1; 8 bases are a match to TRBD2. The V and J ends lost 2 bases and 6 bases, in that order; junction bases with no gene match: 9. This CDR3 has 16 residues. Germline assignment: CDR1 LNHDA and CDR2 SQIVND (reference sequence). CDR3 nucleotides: TGTGCCAGTAGTATATTAGGCAGCGGGAGACCCAATGAGCAGTTCTTC. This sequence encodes CASSILGSGRPNEQFF.

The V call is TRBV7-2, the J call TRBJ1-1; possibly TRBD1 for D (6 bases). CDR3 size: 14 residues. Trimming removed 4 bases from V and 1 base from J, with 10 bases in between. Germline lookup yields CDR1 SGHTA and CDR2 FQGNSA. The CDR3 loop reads CASSSGHPNTEAFF. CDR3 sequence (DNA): TGTGCCAGCAGCTCGGGACATCCGAACACTGAAGCTTTCTTT.

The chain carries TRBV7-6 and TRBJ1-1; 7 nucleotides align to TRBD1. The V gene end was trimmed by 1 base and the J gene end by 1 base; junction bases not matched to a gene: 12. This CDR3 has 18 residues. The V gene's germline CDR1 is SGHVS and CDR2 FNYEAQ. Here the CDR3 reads CASSLVDRTGRQNTEAFF. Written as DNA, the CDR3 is TGTGCCAGCAGCTTAGTCGACAGGACAGGTCGACAGAACACTGAAGCTTTCTTT.

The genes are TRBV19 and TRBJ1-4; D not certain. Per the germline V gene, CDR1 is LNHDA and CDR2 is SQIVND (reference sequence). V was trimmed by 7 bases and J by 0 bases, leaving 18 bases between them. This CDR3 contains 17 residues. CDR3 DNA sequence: TGTGCCAGTACCCCCAGGTCGGCTGTCACAACTAATGAAAAACTGTTTTTT. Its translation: CASTPRSAVTTNEKLFF.

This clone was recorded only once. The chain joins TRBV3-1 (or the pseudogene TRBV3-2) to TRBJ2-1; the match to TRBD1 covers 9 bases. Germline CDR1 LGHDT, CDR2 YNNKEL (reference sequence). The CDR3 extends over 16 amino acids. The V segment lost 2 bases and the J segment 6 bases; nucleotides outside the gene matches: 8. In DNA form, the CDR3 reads TGTGCCAGCAGCCAATCCGGGACAGGGCCCTCCAATGAGCAGTTCTTC. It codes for CASSQSGTGPSNEQFF.

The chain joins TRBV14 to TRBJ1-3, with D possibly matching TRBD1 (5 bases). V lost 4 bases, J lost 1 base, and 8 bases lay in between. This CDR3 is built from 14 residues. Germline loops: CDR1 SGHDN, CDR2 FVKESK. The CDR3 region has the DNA TGTGCCAGCAGCCCGACAGCGTCTGGAAACACCATATATTTT. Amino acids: CASSPTASGNTIYF. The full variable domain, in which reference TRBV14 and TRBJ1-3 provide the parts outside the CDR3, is EAGVTQFPSHSVIEKGQTVTLRCDPISGHDNLYWYRRVMGKEIKFLLHFVKESKQDESGMPNNRFLAERTGGTYSTLKVQPAELEDSGVYFCASSPTASGNTIYFGEGSWLTVV.

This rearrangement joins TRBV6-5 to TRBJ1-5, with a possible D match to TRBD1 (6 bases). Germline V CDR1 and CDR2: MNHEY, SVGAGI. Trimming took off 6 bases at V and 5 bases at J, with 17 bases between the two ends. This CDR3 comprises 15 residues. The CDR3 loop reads CASRQNRAIHQPQHF. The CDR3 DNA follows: TGTGCCAGCAGACAAAACAGGGCGATACATCAGCCCCAGCATTTT.

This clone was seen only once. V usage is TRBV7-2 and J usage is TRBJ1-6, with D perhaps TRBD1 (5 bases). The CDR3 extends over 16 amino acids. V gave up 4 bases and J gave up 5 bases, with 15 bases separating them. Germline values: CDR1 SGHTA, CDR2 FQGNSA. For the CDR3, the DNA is TGTGCCAGCAGCTGGATCGGGGGAAGAAATAATTCACCCCTCCACTTT. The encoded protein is CASSWIGGRNNSPLHF.

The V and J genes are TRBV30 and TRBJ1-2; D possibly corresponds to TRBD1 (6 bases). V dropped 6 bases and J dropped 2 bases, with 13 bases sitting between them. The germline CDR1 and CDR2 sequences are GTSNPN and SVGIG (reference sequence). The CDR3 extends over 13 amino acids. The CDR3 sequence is CACNDRRNYGYTF. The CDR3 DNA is TGTGCCTGTAATGACAGGAGAAACTATGGCTACACCTTC. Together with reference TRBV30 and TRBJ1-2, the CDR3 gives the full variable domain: SQTIHQWPATLVQPVGSPLSLECTVEGTSNPNLYWYRQAAGRGLQLLFYSVGIGQISSEVPQNLSASRPQDRQFILSSKKLLLSDSGFYLCACNDRRNYGYTFGSGTRLTVV.

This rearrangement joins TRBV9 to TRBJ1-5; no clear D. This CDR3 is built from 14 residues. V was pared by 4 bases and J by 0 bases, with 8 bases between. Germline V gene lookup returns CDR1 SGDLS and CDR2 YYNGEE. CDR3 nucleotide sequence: TGTGCCAGCAGCCCCGGGATTAGCAATCAGCCCCAGCATTTT. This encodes CASSPGISNQPQHF.

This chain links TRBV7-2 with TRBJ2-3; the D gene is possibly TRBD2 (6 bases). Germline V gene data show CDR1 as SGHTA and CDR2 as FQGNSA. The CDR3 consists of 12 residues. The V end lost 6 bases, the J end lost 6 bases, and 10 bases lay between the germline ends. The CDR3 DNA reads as TGTGCCAGCAGGCTGGAGGGGGATACGCAGTATTTT. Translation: CASRLEGDTQYF. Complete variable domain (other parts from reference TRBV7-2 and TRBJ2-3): GAGVSQSPSNKVTEKGKDVELRCDPISGHTALYWYRQSLGQGLEFLIYFQGNSAPDKSGLPSDRFSAERTGGSVSTLTIQRTQQEDSAVYLCASRLEGDTQYFGPGTRLTVL.

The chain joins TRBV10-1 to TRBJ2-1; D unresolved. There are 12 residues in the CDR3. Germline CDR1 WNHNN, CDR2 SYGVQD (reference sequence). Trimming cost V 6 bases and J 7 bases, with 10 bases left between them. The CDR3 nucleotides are TGCGCCAGCAGATCCCCGAAAAATGAGCAGTTCTTC. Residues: CASRSPKNEQFF.

The CDR3: CASRFEERRGREKLFF. The CDR3 DNA is TGTGCAAGTCGCTTTGAAGAGAGGAGGGGCCGGGAAAAACTGTTTTTT. The V and J genes are TRBV12-2 and TRBJ1-4. TRBV12-2 counts as a pseudogene. The CDR3 totals 16 residues.

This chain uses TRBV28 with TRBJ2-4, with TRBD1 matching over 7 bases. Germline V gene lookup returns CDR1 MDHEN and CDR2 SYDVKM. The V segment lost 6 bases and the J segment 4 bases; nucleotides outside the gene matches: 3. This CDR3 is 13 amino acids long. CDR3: CASSTTGKNIQYF. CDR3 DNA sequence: TGTGCCAGCAGCACGACAGGGAAAAACATTCAGTACTTC.

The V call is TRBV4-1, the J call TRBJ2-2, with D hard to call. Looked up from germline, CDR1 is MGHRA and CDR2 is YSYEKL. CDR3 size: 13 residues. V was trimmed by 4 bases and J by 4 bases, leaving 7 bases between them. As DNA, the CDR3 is TGCGCCAGCAGCCTCCTCCTCACCGGGGAGCTGTTTTTT. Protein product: CASSLLLTGELFF.